This T cell receptor beta chain was captured by sequencing in a study of breast tumors, draining lymph nodes, adjacent tissues. Broader study findings: Tumors had less TCR diversity than lymph nodes, more than nontumor tissue. Compared with basal-like, luminal-like tumors shared significantly more repertoire with nontumor tissue. The data were judged consistent with most tumor T cells coming from lymph node and expanding in tumor. Tumor T cell lymph node origin was a supported hypothesis, not proven.

TCRdb reanalysed the multiplex PCR reads using MiXCR and keeps one entry per CDR3 protein. The sample yields about 21,000 distinct CDR3 sequences, roughly two fifths seen once. Comments on this clonotype: Its target is unknown.

The CDR3 contains 13 residues. Germline CDR1 and CDR2: KGHDR and SFDVKD. Trimming took off 7 bases at V and 4 bases at J, with 10 bases between the two ends. This receptor was taken from a female donor with breast cancer. Some clones in this sample may be carry-over from other donors' samples. Sample: breast tumor tissue. This chain uses TRBV24-1 with TRBJ1-5; D possibly corresponds to TRBD1 (5 bases). CDR3 residues: CATSRDGNQPQHF. CDR3 sequence (DNA): TGTGCCACCAGCCGGGACGGAAATCAGCCCCAGCATTTT.